This entry concerns a single TCR beta chain. Antigen unknown. The data originate from a study of T cell responses to AZD1222 COVID-19 vaccine. The study, taken as a whole, reports: Compared with day 0, the breadth and depth of the Spike-specific TCR repertoire rose significantly after two doses of AZD1222. Repertoire sampling was restricted to post-peak T cell response timepoints. Donors skewed white British and female; clonal diversity was possibly underestimated. At baseline, just 6 or 7 AZD1222 recipients tested seropositive.

Sequencing was performed with immunoSEQ multiplex PCR; in TCRdb, only in-frame clones are kept and a portion is missing. The table records over 95,000 clones, about 87% of them present only once. The CDR3 contains 16 residues. Trimming at V came to 2 bases and at J to 5 bases, leaving 9 bases not matched to a gene. Germline-derived CDR1 and CDR2 are MDHEN and SYDVKM. The starting material was peripheral blood, obtained 28 days after the second AZD1222 dose. The origin of this receptor is an adult who received the AZD1222 COVID-19 vaccine. V is TRBV28 and J is TRBJ2-1; 7 nucleotides match TRBD2. CDR3 nucleotide sequence: TGTGCCAGCAGTTTACTGGGAGGGATTAGGCACAATGAGCAGTTCTTC. It codes for CASSLLGGIRHNEQFF.